The clone carrying this T cell receptor (beta chain) was seen only a few times. What it binds is not known. Profiled with immunoSEQ multiplex PCR; TCRdb holds only in-frame clones, not every one. This sample has over 20,000 clones, with 80% to 90% found just once. This sample stems from a study of regulatory dendritic cells for organ transplantation. Notes on the study in general: Memory CD8+ clonal expansion seemed more limited with regulatory than mature dendritic cells.

Allogeneic regulatory or mature dendritic cells were co-cultured for about 5 days with CFSE-labeled sorted T cells at 1:10. V trimming: 10 bases; J trimming: 5 bases; junction bases outside the gene matches: 15. This CDR3 is built from 15 residues. CDR1 and CDR2 (germline): MNHNS, SASEGT. This clonotype was obtained from a human donor in good health. The chain recombines TRBV6-1 with TRBJ1-1, with TRBD1 matching over 8 bases. The sample consisted of naive CD4+ T cells from blood cultured with regulatory dendritic cells. Regarding subset: CD45RA+ naive T cells. The CDR3 region has the DNA TGTGCCACCCTAAAGCCCCAGGGGGCGCAGACTGAAGCTTTCTTT. Protein product: CATLKPQGAQTEAFF.